The subject of this entry is one TCR beta chain. The antigen remains undetermined. Assay used: immunoSEQ multiplex PCR; TCRdb lists only in-frame clones, some missing. The table has about 66,000 clones, about 97% seen once. Germline assignment: CDR1 MNHNS and CDR2 SASEGT. The ends lost 7 bases at V and 5 bases at J; junction bases unmatched: 7. The CDR3 contains 14 residues. This entry comes from a study of cytomegalovirus exposure and HLA in healthy donors. Study at large: The approximately 110 validation repertoires, a later analysis reported, used the same platform as the approximately 670 repertoires from the first cohort.

Whole-study findings and limits: The dataset shows that most TCR sequences were rare, while some public TCRs occurred in many donors. Researchers reported that a few CMV-associated chains were confirmed in vitro as CMV antigen-specific. It was 150 to 200 TCR beta chains that were listed as cytomegalovirus-associated.

This clonotype originated in a woman in her late teens or twenties in good health and CMV-seropositive. V and J are TRBV6-1 and TRBJ2-2, with TRBD1 matching over 7 bases. The specimen was PBMCs. DNA of the CDR3: TGTGCCAGCATGACAGGGACGTTTACCGGGGAGCTGTTTTTT. The encoded protein is CASMTGTFTGELFF.